This section outlines one TCR beta chain sequence together with its context. Its antigen remains unidentified. The second PCR ran roughly 7 to 12 cycles with a sample-barcoded 5' primer and J-beta primers. TCRdb re-called the 5' RACE reads with MiXCR, one entry per CDR3 protein. The profile covers over 1,500,000 distinct CDR3 sequences, with 49% appearing a single time and over 2% taken by the ten largest. The data belong to a study of blood T cells in healthy people across ages. Study-level results: The study regarded diversity estimates from one million T cells as underestimates.

Germline V CDR1 and CDR2: DFQATT, SNEGSKA (reference sequence). Unmatched junction bases numbered 5, after V lost 6 bases and J lost 0 bases. This CDR3 comprises 14 residues. The chain uses TRBV20-1 and TRBJ2-7; 10 bases map to TRBD2. Sequencing was carried out using blood. This receptor was identified in a woman between 40 and 50 years old in good health. DNA for the CDR3: TGCAGTGCCAGACTAGCGGGCCGCTCCTACGAGCAGTACTTC. Translation: CSARLAGRSYEQYF.